The 21 T cell receptor beta chains below all came from one sample that was sequenced in a study of T cell responses to AZD1222 COVID-19 vaccine. Data came from immunoSEQ multiplex PCR; TCRdb stores just in-frame clones and leaves some out. Of about 84,000 clones listed, around 85% are singletons. The sequenced sample was peripheral blood, obtained 28 days after the second AZD1222 dose. The receptors stem from an adult who received the AZD1222 COVID-19 vaccine.

The rearrangement links TRBV7-2 to TRBJ1-4, with 8 bases that match TRBD1. The V segment lost 5 bases and the J segment 7 bases; nucleotides outside the gene matches: 9. The CDR3 is 15 amino acids. Germline V gene sequence: CDR1 SGHTA, CDR2 FQGNSA. CDR3 in amino acids: CASSTRTGRSEKLFF. CDR3 bases: TGTGCCAGCAGCACCCGGACAGGGAGAAGTGAAAAACTGTTTTTT.

This sequence joins TRBV9 and TRBJ1-6; weak D call: TRBD1 (6 bases). Germline V CDR1 and CDR2: SGDLS, YYNGEE. The ends were cut back, 4 bases at V and 9 bases at J, with 20 bases in the middle. The CDR3 sequence is 16 residues long. CDR3 bases: TGTGCCAGCAGCCCTGGGGGCAGGGAACTAAGTTCACCCCTCCACTTT. Translated, it gives CASSPGGRELSSPLHF.

The chain uses TRBV5-4 and TRBJ1-1; 7 positions agree with TRBD1. Germline trimming cut 2 bases from V and 1 base from J; bases unmatched to any gene: 5. In germline, CDR1 is SGHNT, CDR2 YYREEE (reference sequence). The CDR3 length is 15 residues. Here the CDR3 reads CASSFSTGRNTEAFF. The DNA of the CDR3 is TGTGCCAGCAGCTTTTCGACAGGGAGGAACACTGAAGCTTTCTTT.

The J gene is TRBJ1-2, the V gene TRBV6-5, with 12 nucleotides matching TRBD1. V shed 5 bases and J 8 bases; nucleotides not matched to a gene: 6. Germline CDR1 is MNHEY and CDR2 is SVGAGI. The CDR3 is made up of 14 amino acids. CDR3 DNA: TGTGCCAGCAGTACCGCCGGGACAGGGGGCGGCTACACCTTC. Protein sequence: CASSTAGTGGGYTF.

This chain joins TRBV11-3 and TRBJ2-7, with 8 bases lining up with TRBD1. The CDR3 loop spans 14 amino acids. Germline V gene lookup returns CDR1 SGHNT and CDR2 YENEEA. The J segment lost 3 bases and the V segment lost 4 bases, leaving 5 bases of the junction unmatched. The CDR3, as DNA: TGTGCCAGCAGCTCTCGGACAGGGCACTACGAGCAGTACTTC. This translates into CASSSRTGHYEQYF.

The chain employs TRBV5-1 and TRBJ2-3; D unclear. Germline V lookup: CDR1 SGHRS, CDR2 YFSETQ. The CDR3 length is 15 residues. V was shortened by 0 bases and J by 2 bases, with 10 bases between the two germline ends. The CDR3 loop is CASSLAQLNTDTQYF. CDR3 bases: TGCGCCAGCAGCTTGGCCCAATTAAACACAGATACGCAGTATTTT.

The chain couples TRBV9 to TRBJ2-7; D is possibly TRBD1 or TRBD2 (5 bases each). Germline values: CDR1 SGDLS, CDR2 YYNGEE. The CDR3 has 15 amino acids. The germline V and J ends were trimmed by 0 bases and 5 bases, with 15 bases remaining between them. The DNA of the CDR3 is TGTGCCAGCAGCGTAGGGGGCCGGGGATCCGACGAGCAGTACTTC. This codes for CASSVGGRGSDEQYF.

This chain uses TRBV10-3 with TRBJ2-7; D tentatively reads TRBD1 or TRBD2 (5 bases each). This CDR3 is 17 amino acids long. Germline CDR1 and CDR2: ENHRY and SYGVKD. V was trimmed by 5 bases and J by 4 bases, leaving 24 bases between them. The DNA for the CDR3 is TGTGCCATCAGTTCACCCCGAGGGGCAGGGAGAATGTACGAGCAGTACTTC. Protein: CAISSPRGAGRMYEQYF.

The chain joins TRBV20-1 to TRBJ2-7; D unclear. Germline V CDR1 and CDR2: DFQATT, SNEGSKA (reference sequence). Trimming shortened V by 4 bases and J by 0 bases, and 16 bases separated the two germline ends. This CDR3 region has 15 residues. As DNA, the CDR3 is TGCAGTGCTATTGAGTCGGGCAGAGCCTCCTACGAGCAGTACTTC. As protein: CSAIESGRASYEQYF.

CDR3 nucleotide sequence: TGTGCCAGCAGCCAAATGATTGGAGGGGAATCACCCCTCCACTTT. Protein product: CASSQMIGGESPLHF. V usage is TRBV3-1 (or the pseudogene TRBV3-2) and J usage is TRBJ1-6; D possibly corresponds to TRBD1 (5 bases). Germline CDR1 reads LGHDT; CDR2 reads YNNKEL (reference sequence). The CDR3 spans 15 residues. Trimming removed 2 bases from V and 10 bases from J, with 15 bases in between.

The chain couples TRBV15 to TRBJ2-7; D remains ambiguous. The CDR3 sequence is 12 residues long. CDR1 is LNHNV and CDR2 is YYDKDF in the germline V gene (reference sequence). V shed 5 bases and J shed 5 bases, with 10 bases lying between them. Written as DNA, the CDR3 is TGTGCCACCAGCTCCCCTGGGAACGAGCAGTACTTC. Residues: CATSSPGNEQYF. The full variable domain, its missing parts supplied by reference TRBV15 and TRBJ2-7, is DAMVIQNPRYQVTQFGKPVTLSCSQTLNHNVMYWYQQKSSQAPKLLFHYYDKDFNNEADTPDNFQSRRPNTSFCFLDIRSPGLGDTAMYLCATSSPGNEQYFGPGTRLTVT.

This chain joins TRBV28 and TRBJ1-1, with D possibly matching TRBD1 (6 bases). V was pared by 6 bases and J by 0 bases, with 11 bases between. CDR1 is MDHEN and CDR2 is SYDVKM in the germline V gene. The CDR3 contains 14 residues. CDR3 sequence reads: CASRPTGMNTEAFF. The CDR3, as DNA: TGTGCCAGCAGACCTACAGGGATGAACACTGAAGCTTTCTTT.

This clone was observed a handful of times. The chain uses TRBV6-4 and TRBJ2-7, with 8 bases that match TRBD1. V lost 0 bases and J lost 3; bases outside the gene matches: 7. This CDR3 is built from 16 residues. The germline CDR1 and CDR2 sequences are MRHNA and SNTAGT. The CDR3 sequence is CASSDSTKDRVYEQYF. The CDR3 nucleotides are TGTGCCAGCAGTGACTCGACCAAGGACAGGGTCTACGAGCAGTACTTC.

This clone was detected only a few times. The V gene is TRBV5-1, the J gene TRBJ1-5, with 9 bases lining up with TRBD1. Germline V lookup: CDR1 SGHRS, CDR2 YFSETQ. The CDR3 loop spans 14 amino acids. J was trimmed by 6 bases and V by 4 bases; bases with no gene match: 5. CDR3 loop: CASSPGTGSQPQHF. The CDR3 DNA reads as TGCGCCAGCAGCCCCGGGACAGGGAGTCAGCCCCAGCATTTT.

This clone was detected only once. The V call is TRBV2, the J call TRBJ2-5; 7 nucleotides line up with TRBD2. With V trimmed by 10 bases and J by 5 bases, 13 bases remained unmatched. Germline-derived CDR1 and CDR2 are SNHLY and FYNNEI. This CDR3 spans 14 amino acids. The CDR3 spells CATTRLSGGETQYF. As DNA, the CDR3 is TGTGCCACTACCCGTCTATCCGGGGGGGAGACCCAGTACTTC.

The V call is TRBV3-1 (or the pseudogene TRBV3-2), the J call TRBJ1-3; D ambiguous. Trimming removed 2 bases at V and 8 bases at J, with 10 bases between. Germline CDR1 is LGHDT and CDR2 is YNNKEL (reference sequence). The CDR3 contains 13 residues. The CDR3 DNA is TGTGCCAGCAGCCAAAACGGCGTGGACACCATATATTTT. Translation: CASSQNGVDTIYF.

The rearrangement joins TRBV5-4 to TRBJ2-1; D remains unclear. Germline V gene data show CDR1 as SGHNT and CDR2 as YYREEE (reference sequence). The V and J ends lost 9 bases and 5 bases respectively, with 9 bases between them. The CDR3 length is 11 residues. The CDR3 region has the DNA TGTGCCACCAACATGAACAATGAGCAGTTCTTC. Protein sequence: CATNMNNEQFF.

The rearrangement links TRBV6-5 to TRBJ1-1, with unresolved D. The CDR3 loop spans 14 amino acids. V was shortened by 4 bases and J by 0 bases, with 9 bases between the two germline ends. Germline V gene sequence: CDR1 MNHEY, CDR2 SVGAGI. DNA of the CDR3: TGTGCCAGCAGTTTGACTTCCATGAACACTGAAGCTTTCTTT. It translates to CASSLTSMNTEAFF.

V is TRBV5-1 and J is TRBJ1-1; 8 bases align to TRBD1. This CDR3 region has 14 residues. CDR1 is SGHRS, CDR2 YFSETQ, per germline. The V gene end was trimmed by 4 bases and the J gene end by 4 bases; junction bases not matched to a gene: 6. DNA of the CDR3: TGCGCCAGCAGCAATGGACAGGGCGTCACTGAAGCTTTCTTT. Residues: CASSNGQGVTEAFF.

The chain joins TRBV7-2 to TRBJ2-1; 8 positions match TRBD1. V was pared by 5 bases and J by 3 bases, with 3 bases of the junction left unmatched. Germline-derived CDR1 and CDR2 are SGHTA and FQGNSA. CDR3 length equals 14 residues. CDR3 amino acids: CASSPGTGYNEQFF. CDR3 in DNA: TGTGCCAGCAGCCCTGGGACAGGCTACAATGAGCAGTTCTTC.

The chain uses TRBV19 and TRBJ2-3; 12 nucleotides match TRBD1. The V gene's germline CDR1 is LNHDA and CDR2 SQIVND (reference sequence). The CDR3 covers 17 residues. J lost 1 base, V lost 3 bases, and 5 bases had no gene match. The CDR3 here is CASSMWGQGAGTDTQYF. DNA of the CDR3: TGTGCCAGTAGTATGTGGGGACAGGGGGCGGGCACAGATACGCAGTATTTT.